This section outlines one T cell receptor (beta chain) sequence together with its context. TCRdb's copy holds only in-frame clones and misses some; the assay was immunoSEQ multiplex PCR. The repertoire holds roughly 250,000 clones, with around 90% as singletons. The source of the sample is a study of blood T cell repertoires in COVID-19. Study summary: T cells, B-cell-depleted T cells, or PBMCs supplied cDNA or gDNA.

Participant ages covered about 18 to 89 years across around 25 US areas. Cohort allocation depended upon clinical history that participants reported. Germline V gives CDR1 SGHKS, CDR2 YYEKEE (reference sequence). This CDR3 has 15 residues. Germline trimming cut 2 bases from V and 10 bases from J; bases unmatched to any gene: 6. The rearrangement uses TRBV5-5 and TRBJ2-1, with TRBD2 matching 13 bases. Input material: PBMCs or T cells enriched from blood (not recorded which). This TCR was sampled from a woman aged 40 to 50 who had been exposed to COVID-19. CDR3 sequence (DNA): TGTGCCAGCAGCTTAAGGACTAGCGGGAGAGGAGAGCAGTTCTTC. Amino acids: CASSLRTSGRGEQFF.